This T cell receptor (beta chain) was found in a study of T cells in Graves' hyperthyroidism and ophthalmopathy. V was pared by 6 bases and J by 0 bases, with 3 bases of the junction left unmatched. CDR3 size: 14 residues. Germline V gene data show CDR1 as KGHSH and CDR2 as LQKENI. Amplification of TCR beta CDR3 regions used RNA as the template. The TCR CDR3 was amplified in a first-round RT-PCR using the HTBI primer set. TCRdb passed the multiplex PCR reads through MiXCR, listing each CDR3 protein once. The sample has about 600,000 distinct CDR3 sequences; more than 15% are singletons. This clonotype was observed at least ten times.

This TCR derives from a woman in her forties with Graves' ophthalmopathy. Material for sequencing was blood. The chain couples TRBV18 to TRBJ2-7; TRBD2 matches at 9 bases. The CDR3 nucleotides are TGTGCCAGCTCTTCTAGCGGGAACTCCTACGAGCAGTACTTC. As protein: CASSSSGNSYEQYF.